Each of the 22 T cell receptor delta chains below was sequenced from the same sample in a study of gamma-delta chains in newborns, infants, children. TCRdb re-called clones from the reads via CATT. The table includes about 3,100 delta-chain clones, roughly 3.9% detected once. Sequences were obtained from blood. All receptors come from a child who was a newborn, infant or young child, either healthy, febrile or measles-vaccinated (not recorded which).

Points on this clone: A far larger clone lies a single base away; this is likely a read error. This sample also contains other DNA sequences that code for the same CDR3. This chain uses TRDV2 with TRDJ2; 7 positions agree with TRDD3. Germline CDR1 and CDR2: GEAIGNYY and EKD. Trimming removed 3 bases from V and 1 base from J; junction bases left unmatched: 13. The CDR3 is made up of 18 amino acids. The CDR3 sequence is CACDLLLGPDHLTAQLFF. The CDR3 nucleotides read TGTGCCTGTGACCTATTACTGGGGCCGGACCATTTGACAGCACAACTCTTCTTT.

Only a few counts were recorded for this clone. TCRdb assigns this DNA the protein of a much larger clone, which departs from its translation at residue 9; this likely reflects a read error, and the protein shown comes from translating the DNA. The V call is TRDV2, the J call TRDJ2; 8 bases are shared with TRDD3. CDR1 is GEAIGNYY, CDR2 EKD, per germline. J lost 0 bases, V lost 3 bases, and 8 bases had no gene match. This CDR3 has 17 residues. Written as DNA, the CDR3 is TGTGCCTGTGACGCACTACTGGGGGGTACTTTGACAGCACAACTCTTCTTT. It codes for CACDALLGGTLTAQLFF.

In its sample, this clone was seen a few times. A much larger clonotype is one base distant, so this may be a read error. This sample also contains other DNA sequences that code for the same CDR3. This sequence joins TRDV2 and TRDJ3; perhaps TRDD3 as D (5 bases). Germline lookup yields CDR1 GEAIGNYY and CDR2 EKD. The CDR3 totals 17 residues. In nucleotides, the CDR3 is TGTGCCTGTGACACCGTGGGGAGCTCCTGGGACACCCGGCAGATGTTTTTC. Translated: CACDTVGSSWDTRQMFF.

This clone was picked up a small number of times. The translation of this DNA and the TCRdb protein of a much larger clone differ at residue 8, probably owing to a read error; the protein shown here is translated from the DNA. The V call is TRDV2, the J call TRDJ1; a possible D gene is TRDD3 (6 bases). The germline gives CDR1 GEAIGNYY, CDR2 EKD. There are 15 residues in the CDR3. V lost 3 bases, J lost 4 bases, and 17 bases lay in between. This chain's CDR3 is CACDSMGGRSDKLIF. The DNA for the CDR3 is TGTGCCTGTGACTCTATGGGGGGTAGAAGCGATAAACTCATCTTT.

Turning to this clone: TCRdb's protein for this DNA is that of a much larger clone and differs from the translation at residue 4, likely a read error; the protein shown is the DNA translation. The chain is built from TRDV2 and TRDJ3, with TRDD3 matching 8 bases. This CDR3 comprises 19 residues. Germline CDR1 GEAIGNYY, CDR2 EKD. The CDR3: CACGTVLGVHSWDTRQMFF. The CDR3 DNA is TGTGCCTGTGGCACCGTACTGGGGGTCCACTCCTGGGACACCCGACAGATGTTTTTC.

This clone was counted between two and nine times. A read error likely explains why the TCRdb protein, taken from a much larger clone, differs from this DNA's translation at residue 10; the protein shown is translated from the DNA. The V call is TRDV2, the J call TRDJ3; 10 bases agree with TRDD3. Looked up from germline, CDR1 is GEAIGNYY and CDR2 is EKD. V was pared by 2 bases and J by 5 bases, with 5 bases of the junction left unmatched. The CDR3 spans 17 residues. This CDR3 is CACDSTGGSRDTRQMFF. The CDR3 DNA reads TGTGCCTGTGACAGTACTGGGGGATCCCGGGACACCCGACAGATGTTTTTC.

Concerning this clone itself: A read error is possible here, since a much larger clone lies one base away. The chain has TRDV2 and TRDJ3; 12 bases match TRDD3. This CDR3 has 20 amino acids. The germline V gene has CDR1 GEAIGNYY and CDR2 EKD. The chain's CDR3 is CACDTLTGGYSSWDTLQMFF. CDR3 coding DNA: TGTGCCTGTGACACCCTTACTGGGGGATACAGCTCCTGGGACACCCTACAGATGTTTTTC.

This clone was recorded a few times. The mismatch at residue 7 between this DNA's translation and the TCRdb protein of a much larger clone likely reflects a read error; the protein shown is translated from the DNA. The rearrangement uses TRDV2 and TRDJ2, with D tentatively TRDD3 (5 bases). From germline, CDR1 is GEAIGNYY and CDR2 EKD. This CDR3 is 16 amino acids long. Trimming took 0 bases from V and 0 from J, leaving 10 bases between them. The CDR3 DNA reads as TGTGCCTGTGACACCCTGGAGGATACTTTGACAGCACAACTCTTCTTT. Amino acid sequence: CACDTLEDTLTAQLFF.

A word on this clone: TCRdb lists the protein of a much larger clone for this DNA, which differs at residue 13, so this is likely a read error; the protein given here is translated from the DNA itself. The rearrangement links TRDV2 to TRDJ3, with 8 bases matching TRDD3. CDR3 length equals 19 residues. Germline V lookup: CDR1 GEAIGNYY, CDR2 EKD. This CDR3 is CACDVLLGVHSWGTRQMFF. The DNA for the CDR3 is TGTGCCTGTGACGTGTTACTGGGGGTCCACTCCTGGGGCACCCGACAGATGTTTTTC.

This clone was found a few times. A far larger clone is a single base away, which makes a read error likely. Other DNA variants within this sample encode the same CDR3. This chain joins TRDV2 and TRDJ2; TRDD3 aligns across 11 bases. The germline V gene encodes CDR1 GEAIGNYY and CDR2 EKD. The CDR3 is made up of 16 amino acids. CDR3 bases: TGTGCCTGTGACACCCTGGGGGATACTTTGACGGCACAACTCTTCTTT. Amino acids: CACDTLGDTLTAQLFF.

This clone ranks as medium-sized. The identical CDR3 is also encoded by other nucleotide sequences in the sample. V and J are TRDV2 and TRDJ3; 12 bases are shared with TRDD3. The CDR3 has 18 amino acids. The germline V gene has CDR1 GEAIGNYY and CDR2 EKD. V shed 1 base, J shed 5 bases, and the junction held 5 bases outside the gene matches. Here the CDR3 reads CACDTLLGDTRDTRQMFF. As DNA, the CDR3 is TGTGCCTGTGACACTCTACTGGGGGATACACGGGACACCCGACAGATGTTTTTC.

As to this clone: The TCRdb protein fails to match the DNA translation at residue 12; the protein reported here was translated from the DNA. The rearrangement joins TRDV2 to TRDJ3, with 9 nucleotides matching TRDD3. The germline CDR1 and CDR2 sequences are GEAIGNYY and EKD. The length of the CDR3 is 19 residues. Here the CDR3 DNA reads TGTGCCTGTGACACCCGGGGGATACAACTCTCCCGGGACACCCGACAGATGTTTTTC. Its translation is CACDTRGIQLSRDTRQMFF.

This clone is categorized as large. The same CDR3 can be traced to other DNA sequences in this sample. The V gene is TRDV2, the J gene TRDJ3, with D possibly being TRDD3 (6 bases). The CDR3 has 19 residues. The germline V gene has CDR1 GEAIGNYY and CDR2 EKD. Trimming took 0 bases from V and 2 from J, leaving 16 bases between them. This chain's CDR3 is CACDTVRGTSTWDTRQMFF. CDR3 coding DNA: TGTGCCTGTGACACCGTCCGGGGGACCTCCACCTGGGACACCCGACAGATGTTTTTC.

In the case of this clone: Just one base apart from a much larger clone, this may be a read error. For the CDR3, the DNA is TGTGCCTGTGACCCACTACCGGGGGATACGAGCTCCTGGGACACCCGACAGATGTTTTTC. It encodes CACDPLPGDTSSWDTRQMFF. The J gene is TRDJ3, the V gene TRDV2; 10 nucleotides match TRDD3. V gave up 3 bases and J gave up 0 bases; unmatched junction bases: 10. The CDR3 loop spans 20 amino acids. The germline V gene encodes CDR1 GEAIGNYY and CDR2 EKD.

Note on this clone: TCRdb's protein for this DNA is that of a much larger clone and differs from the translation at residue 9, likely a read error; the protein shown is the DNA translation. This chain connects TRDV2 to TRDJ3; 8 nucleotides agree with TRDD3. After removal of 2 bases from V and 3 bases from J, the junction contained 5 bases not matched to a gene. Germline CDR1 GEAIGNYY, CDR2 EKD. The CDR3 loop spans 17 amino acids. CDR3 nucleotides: TGTGCCTGTGACAAGGTTGGGGGATGCTGGGACACCCGACAGATGTTTTTC. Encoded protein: CACDKVGGCWDTRQMFF.

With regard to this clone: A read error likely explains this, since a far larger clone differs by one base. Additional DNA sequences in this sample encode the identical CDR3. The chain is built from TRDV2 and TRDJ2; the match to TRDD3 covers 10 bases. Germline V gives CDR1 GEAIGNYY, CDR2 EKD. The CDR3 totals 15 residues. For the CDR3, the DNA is TGTGCCTGCGACACCTGGGGGATAAAGGAGGCACAACTCTTCTTT. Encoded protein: CACDTWGIKEAQLFF.

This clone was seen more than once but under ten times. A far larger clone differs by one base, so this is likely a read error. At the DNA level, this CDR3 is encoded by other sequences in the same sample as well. CDR3 residues: CACDLLLGPDHLTAQLFF. In DNA, the CDR3 is TGTGCCTGTGACCTATTACTGGGGCCAGACCATTTGACGGCACAACTCTTCTTT. The chain carries TRDV2 and TRDJ2, with TRDD3 identical over 7 bases. CDR1 is GEAIGNYY and CDR2 is EKD in the germline V gene. The CDR3 contains 18 residues.

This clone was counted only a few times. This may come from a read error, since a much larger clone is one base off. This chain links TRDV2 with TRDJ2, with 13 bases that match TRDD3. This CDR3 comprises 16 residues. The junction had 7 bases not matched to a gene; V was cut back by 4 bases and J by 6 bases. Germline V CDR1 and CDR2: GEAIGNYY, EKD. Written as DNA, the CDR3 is TGTGCCTGTGATCGACTGGGGGATACGATGTCAGCACAACTCTTCTTT. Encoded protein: CACDRLGDTMSAQLFF.

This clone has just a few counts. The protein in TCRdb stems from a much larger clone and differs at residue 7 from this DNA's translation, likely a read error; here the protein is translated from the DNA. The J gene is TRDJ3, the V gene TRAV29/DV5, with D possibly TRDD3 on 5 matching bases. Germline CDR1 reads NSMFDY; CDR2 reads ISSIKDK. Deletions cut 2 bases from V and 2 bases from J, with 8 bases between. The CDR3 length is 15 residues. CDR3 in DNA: TGTGCAGCAAGGGGGAGCCCCTGGGACACCCGACAGATGTTTTTC. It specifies CAARGSPWDTRQMFF.

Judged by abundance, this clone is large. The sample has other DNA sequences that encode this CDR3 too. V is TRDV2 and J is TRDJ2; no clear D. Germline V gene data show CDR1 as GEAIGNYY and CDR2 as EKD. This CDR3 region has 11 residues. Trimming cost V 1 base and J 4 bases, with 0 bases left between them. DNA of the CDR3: TGTGCCTGTGACACGACAGCACAACTCTTCTTT. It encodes CACDTTAQLFF.

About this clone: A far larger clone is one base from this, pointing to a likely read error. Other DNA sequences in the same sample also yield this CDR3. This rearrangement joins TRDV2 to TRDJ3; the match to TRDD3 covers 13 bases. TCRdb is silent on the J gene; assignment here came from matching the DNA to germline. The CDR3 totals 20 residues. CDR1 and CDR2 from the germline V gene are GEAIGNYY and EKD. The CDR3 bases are TGTGCCTGTGACACGTACTGGGGGATACGCAGCTCCTGGGGCACCCGACAGATGTTTTTC. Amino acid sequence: CACDTYWGIRSSWGTRQMFF.

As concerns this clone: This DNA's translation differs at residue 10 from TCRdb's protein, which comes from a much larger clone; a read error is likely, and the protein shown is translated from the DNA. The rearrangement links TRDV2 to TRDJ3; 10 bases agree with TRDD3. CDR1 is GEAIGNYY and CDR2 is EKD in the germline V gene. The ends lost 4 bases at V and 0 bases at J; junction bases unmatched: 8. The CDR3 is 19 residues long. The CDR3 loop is CACDGGYTYGSWDTRQMFF. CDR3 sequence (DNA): TGTGCCTGTGATGGGGGATACACCTACGGCTCCTGGGACACCCGACAGATGTTTTTC.